The next 10 T cell receptor beta chains were all read from a single sample in a study of spatial heterogeneity in lung cancer. These receptors lack a known antigen. The study, taken as a whole, reports: Within tumors, counts of expanded alpha and beta TCRs tracked tumor mutation counts.

Regarding time point: sample taken at primary tumor resection. TCRdb reprocessed the 5' RACE reads with MiXCR, giving one entry per CDR3 protein. In the table there are about 27,000 distinct CDR3 sequences, around 6.9% of which are singletons. Sequencing was performed on lung tumor tissue, taken at surgery. The origin of the receptors is a male donor with early-stage non-small cell lung cancer.

The chain carries TRBV2 and TRBJ1-1; D may be TRBD1 (6 bases). The CDR3 loop spans 12 amino acids. The V and J ends lost 9 bases and 5 bases respectively, with 13 bases between them. Germline V gene lookup returns CDR1 SNHLY and CDR2 FYNNEI. In DNA form, the CDR3 reads TGTGCCAGTTCAAGGGGGGCGACTGAAGCTTTCTTT. Its protein is CASSRGATEAFF.

This clonotype was seen at least ten times. CDR3 region: CASHTWESNQPQHF. The CDR3 DNA sequence: TGTGCCAGCCACACCTGGGAAAGCAATCAGCCCCAGCATTTT. The V and J genes are TRBV28 and TRBJ1-5; D remains unclear. The CDR3 spans 14 residues. Germline values: CDR1 MDHEN, CDR2 SYDVKM. V was pared by 8 bases and J by 1 base, with 12 bases between.

This clonotype was seen many times. The chain has TRBV5-1 and TRBJ1-2, with D unclear. Germline V lookup: CDR1 SGHRS, CDR2 YFSETQ. The CDR3 extends over 14 amino acids. Between the trimmed V and J ends, which lost 3 bases and 4 bases, there was a span of 13 bases. The DNA of the CDR3 is TGCGCCAGCAGCTCGCGGGTGGGCTTCTATGGCTACACCTTC. As protein: CASSSRVGFYGYTF.

The genes are TRBV5-4 and TRBJ2-5, with 13 bases lining up with TRBD2. Germline V gene lookup returns CDR1 SGHNT and CDR2 YYREEE (reference sequence). V shed 0 bases, J shed 2 bases, and the junction held 4 bases outside the gene matches. The CDR3 sequence is 17 residues long. The CDR3, as DNA: TGTGCCAGCAGCTTGGCCGGGACTAGCGGGACACAAGAGACCCAGTACTTC. It codes for CASSLAGTSGTQETQYF.

In its sample, this clonotype was seen many times. The V gene is TRBV12-3 or TRBV12-4, the J gene TRBJ2-1, with TRBD2 identical over 12 bases. CDR3 length: 16 amino acids. Losses at the gene ends were 5 bases for V and 5 bases for J; bases not matched to a gene: 7. CDR3 nucleotide sequence: TGTGCCAGCAGTAGGGACCTAGCGGGGGGGAACAATGAGCAGTTCTTC. This gives the protein CASSRDLAGGNNEQFF.

This clonotype was seen at least ten times. The chain has TRBV5-1 and TRBJ1-1; D is unclear. The ends were cut back, 0 bases at V and 1 base at J, with 7 bases in the middle. In germline, CDR1 is SGHRS, CDR2 YFSETQ. The length of the CDR3 is 14 residues. CDR3 protein: CASSLGAPNTEAFF. The CDR3 nucleotides read TGCGCCAGCAGCTTGGGTGCGCCGAACACTGAAGCTTTCTTT.

This clonotype occurred many times. This rearrangement joins TRBV20-1 to TRBJ2-7; TRBD1 might be the D (5 bases). CDR3 size: 11 residues. The germline CDR1 and CDR2 sequences are DFQATT and SNEGSKA (reference sequence). Trimming shortened V by 7 bases and J by 5 bases, and 12 bases separated the two germline ends. The CDR3 here is CSGLRVNEQYF. In nucleotides, the CDR3 is TGCAGTGGCCTCAGGGTCAACGAGCAGTACTTC.

This clonotype was recorded many times. The chain uses TRBV10-1 and TRBJ1-1; possible D gene TRBD1, 5 bases. Trimming left V 6 bases short and J 5 bases short, with 13 bases between. In germline, CDR1 is WNHNN, CDR2 SYGVQD (reference sequence). This CDR3 spans 13 amino acids. The CDR3 DNA sequence: TGCGCCAGCAGCAAGAGCCAGGGAACTGAAGCTTTCTTT. Protein sequence: CASSKSQGTEAFF.

At least ten counts were recorded for this clonotype. The chain is built from TRBV20-1 and TRBJ2-3; 9 nucleotides line up with TRBD2. Looked up from germline, CDR1 is DFQATT and CDR2 is SNEGSKA (reference sequence). J lost 4 bases, V lost 1 base, and 12 bases had no gene match. The CDR3 consists of 17 residues. The CDR3 sequence is CSARAPGGLAGPDTQYF. As DNA, the CDR3 is TGCAGTGCTAGAGCACCGGGGGGTCTAGCGGGGCCAGATACGCAGTATTTT.

This clonotype was detected a few times. The chain is built from TRBV4-3 and TRBJ2-1; D unclear. Trimming shortened V by 5 bases and J by 5 bases, and 10 bases separated the two germline ends. This CDR3 has 13 residues. Germline V gene sequence: CDR1 LGHNA, CDR2 YSLEER. CDR3 loop: CASSFRADNEQFF. The DNA of the CDR3 is TGCGCCAGCAGCTTCCGGGCGGACAATGAGCAGTTCTTC.